This T cell receptor beta chain was sequenced in a study of shared T cell receptors in the human thymus. In its sample, this clone was seen a few times. Trimming cost V 4 bases and J 0 bases, with 13 bases left between them. Germline V CDR1 and CDR2: SGHAT, FQNNGV. The CDR3 loop spans 16 amino acids. Here immunoSEQ multiplex PCR was the method, and the copy in TCRdb shows in-frame clones only, minus some. This sample has approximately 490,000 clones; around 82% occur once, and the top ten carry about 0.013%. This same sample was also part of a study on human thymus T cells. According to that study: Thymic material originated from resections removed in the course of corrective heart surgery. Among thymic and blood repertoires, usage of V and J genes appeared biased.

The receptor was derived from a boy under two years old with a congenital heart defect. The chain joins TRBV11-2 to TRBJ2-4; no clear D gene. The sequenced material came from thymocytes. This CDR3 is CASSCDDGLAKNIQYF. As DNA, the CDR3 is TGTGCCAGCAGCTGCGACGACGGGTTAGCCAAAAACATTCAGTACTTC.